The TCR beta chain described here comes from a study of lymphopenia after photon versus proton radiotherapy. This CDR3 has 15 residues. Germline CDR1 and CDR2: SGHTS and YDEGEE. The V gene lost 1 base and the J gene lost 0 bases, with 8 bases spanning the gap. This clone was picked up a small number of times. Its specificity is not known. Study outcomes and limitations: A bigger post-nadir fall in TCR diversity correlated inversely with survival time in deceased patients. Proton therapy kept repertoires fairly stable, unlike photons, which gained effector/memory cells. Only patients who died were analyzed for survival; proton advantage is unproven.

TCRdb keeps only in-frame clones here, not all; method: immunoSEQ multiplex PCR. Found here are approximately 58,000 clones, about 86% of them singletons; the top ten hold less than 35%. The source is a middle-aged man with gastric cancer. Here the sequenced sample was peripheral blood, taken from a patient treated with photon-based radiotherapy. The chain combines TRBV5-8 with TRBJ1-5, with no clear D. CDR3 region: CASSLRVNSNQPQHF. The CDR3 nucleotides are TGTGCCAGCAGCTTGCGGGTTAATAGCAATCAGCCCCAGCATTTT.